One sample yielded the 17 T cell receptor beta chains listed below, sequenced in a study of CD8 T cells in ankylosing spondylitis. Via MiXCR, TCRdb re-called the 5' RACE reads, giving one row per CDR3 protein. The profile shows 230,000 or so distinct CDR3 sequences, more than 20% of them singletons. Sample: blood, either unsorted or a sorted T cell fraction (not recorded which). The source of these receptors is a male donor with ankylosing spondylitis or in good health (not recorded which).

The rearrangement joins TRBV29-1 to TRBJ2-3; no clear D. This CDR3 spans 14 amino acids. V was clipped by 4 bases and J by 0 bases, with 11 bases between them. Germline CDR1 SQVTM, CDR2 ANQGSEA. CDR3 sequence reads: CSVGRRLSTDTQYF. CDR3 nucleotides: TGCAGCGTTGGCCGGAGACTGAGCACAGATACGCAGTATTTT.

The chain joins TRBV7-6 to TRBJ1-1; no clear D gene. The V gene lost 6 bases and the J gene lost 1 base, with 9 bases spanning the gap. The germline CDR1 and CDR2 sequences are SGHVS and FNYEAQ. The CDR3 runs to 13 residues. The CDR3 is CASRSGRNTEAFF. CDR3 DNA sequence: TGTGCCAGCAGATCCGGGCGGAACACTGAAGCTTTCTTT.

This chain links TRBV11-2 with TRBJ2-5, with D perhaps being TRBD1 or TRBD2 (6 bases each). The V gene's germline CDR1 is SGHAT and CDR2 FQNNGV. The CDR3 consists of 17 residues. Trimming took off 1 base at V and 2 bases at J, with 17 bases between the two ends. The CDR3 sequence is CASSLVGGGLSQETQYF. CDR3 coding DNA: TGTGCCAGCAGCTTAGTAGGTGGGGGGCTCTCGCAAGAGACCCAGTACTTC.

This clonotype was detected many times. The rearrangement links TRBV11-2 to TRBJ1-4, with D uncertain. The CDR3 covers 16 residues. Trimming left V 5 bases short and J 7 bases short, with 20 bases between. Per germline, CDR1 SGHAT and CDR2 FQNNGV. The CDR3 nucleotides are TGTGCCAGCAGCCATGGAAGAGGCCCATGGGGTGAAAAACTGTTTTTT. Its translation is CASSHGRGPWGEKLFF.

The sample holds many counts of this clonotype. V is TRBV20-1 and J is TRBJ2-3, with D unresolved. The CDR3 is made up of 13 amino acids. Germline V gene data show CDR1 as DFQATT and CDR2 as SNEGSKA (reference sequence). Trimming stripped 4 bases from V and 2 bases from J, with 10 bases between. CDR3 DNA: TGCAGTGCTACCTCCACCGACACAGATACGCAGTATTTT. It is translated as CSATSTDTDTQYF.

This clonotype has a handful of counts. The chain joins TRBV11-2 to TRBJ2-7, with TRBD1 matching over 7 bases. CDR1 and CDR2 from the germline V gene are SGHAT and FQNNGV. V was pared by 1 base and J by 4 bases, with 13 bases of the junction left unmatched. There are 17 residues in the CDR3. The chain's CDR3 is CASSLGLLTTGTYEQYF. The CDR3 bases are TGTGCCAGCAGCTTAGGACTCCTCACGACAGGGACATACGAGCAGTACTTC.

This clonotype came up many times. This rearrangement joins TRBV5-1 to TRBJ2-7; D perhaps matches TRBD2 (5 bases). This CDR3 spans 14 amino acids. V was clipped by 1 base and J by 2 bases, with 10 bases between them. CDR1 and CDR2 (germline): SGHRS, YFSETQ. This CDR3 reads CASSLSGEPYEQYF. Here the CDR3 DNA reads TGCGCCAGCAGCTTGTCCGGGGAACCCTACGAGCAGTACTTC.

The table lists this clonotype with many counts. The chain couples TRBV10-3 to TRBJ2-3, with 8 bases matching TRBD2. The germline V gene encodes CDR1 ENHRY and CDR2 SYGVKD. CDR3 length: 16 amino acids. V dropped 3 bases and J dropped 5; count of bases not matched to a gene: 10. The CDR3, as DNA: TGTGCCATCAGTGATCAGGCCGGGGGGGCCGTAGATACGCAGTATTTT. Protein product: CAISDQAGGAVDTQYF.

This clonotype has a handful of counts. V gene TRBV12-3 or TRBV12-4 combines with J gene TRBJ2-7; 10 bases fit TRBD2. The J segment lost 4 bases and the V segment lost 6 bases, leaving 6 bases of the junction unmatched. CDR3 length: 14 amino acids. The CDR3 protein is CASSRSSGGYEQYF. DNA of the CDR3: TGTGCCAGCAGCCGGAGTAGCGGGGGGTACGAGCAGTACTTC.

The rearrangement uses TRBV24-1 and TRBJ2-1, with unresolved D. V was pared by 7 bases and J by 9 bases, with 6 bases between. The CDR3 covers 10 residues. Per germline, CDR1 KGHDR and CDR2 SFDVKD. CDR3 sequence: CATRGGEQFF. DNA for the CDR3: TGTGCCACCAGGGGCGGTGAGCAGTTCTTC.

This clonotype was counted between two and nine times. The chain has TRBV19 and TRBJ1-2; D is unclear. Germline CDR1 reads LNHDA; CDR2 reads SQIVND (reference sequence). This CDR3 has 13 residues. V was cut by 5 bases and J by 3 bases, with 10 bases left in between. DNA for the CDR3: TGTGCCAGTAGTCTGGGCGCTTACTATGGCTACACCTTC. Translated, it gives CASSLGAYYGYTF.

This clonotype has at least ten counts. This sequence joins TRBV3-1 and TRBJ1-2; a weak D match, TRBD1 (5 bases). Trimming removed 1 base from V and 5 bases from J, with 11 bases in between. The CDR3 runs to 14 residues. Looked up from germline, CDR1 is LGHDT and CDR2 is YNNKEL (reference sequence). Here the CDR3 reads CASSQGGTAYGYTF. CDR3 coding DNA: TGTGCCAGCAGCCAAGGCGGGACCGCATATGGCTACACCTTC. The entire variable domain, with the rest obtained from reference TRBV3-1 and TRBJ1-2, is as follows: DTAVSQTPKYLVTQMGNDKSIKCEQNLGHDTMYWYKQDSKKFLKIMFSYNNKELIINETVPNRFSPKSPDKAHLNLHINSLELGDSAVYFCASSQGGTAYGYTFGSGTRLTVV.

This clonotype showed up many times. The CDR3 nucleotides read TGTGCCAGCAGGAGACAGGGGGCTTCCTCTGGAAACACCATATATTTT. This encodes CASRRQGASSGNTIYF. The chain employs TRBV6-1 and TRBJ1-3; TRBD1 matches at 10 bases. Trimming removed 6 bases from V and 0 bases from J; junction bases left unmatched: 5. Germline values: CDR1 MNHNS, CDR2 SASEGT. The CDR3 runs to 16 residues.

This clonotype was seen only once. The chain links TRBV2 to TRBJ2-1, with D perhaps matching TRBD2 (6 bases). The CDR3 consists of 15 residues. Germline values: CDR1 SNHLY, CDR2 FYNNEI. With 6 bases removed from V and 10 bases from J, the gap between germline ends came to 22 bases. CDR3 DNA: TGTGCCAGCAGCGAGGGGTTAGCGGCGGGCGGGGAGCAGTTCTTC. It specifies CASSEGLAAGGEQFF.

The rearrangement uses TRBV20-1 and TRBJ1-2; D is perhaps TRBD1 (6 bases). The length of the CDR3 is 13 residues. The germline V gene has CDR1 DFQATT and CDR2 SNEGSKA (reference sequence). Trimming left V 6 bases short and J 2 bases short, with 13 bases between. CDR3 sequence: CSAPTGENYGYTF. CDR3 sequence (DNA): TGCAGTGCCCCGACAGGAGAGAACTATGGCTACACCTTC.

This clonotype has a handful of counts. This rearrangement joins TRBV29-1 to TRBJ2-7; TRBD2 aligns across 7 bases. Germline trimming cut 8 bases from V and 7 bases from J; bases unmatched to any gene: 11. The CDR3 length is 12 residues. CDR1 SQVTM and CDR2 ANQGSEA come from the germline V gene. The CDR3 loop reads CSTGLAGGEQYF. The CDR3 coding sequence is TGCAGCACGGGGCTAGCCGGGGGGGAGCAGTACTTC.

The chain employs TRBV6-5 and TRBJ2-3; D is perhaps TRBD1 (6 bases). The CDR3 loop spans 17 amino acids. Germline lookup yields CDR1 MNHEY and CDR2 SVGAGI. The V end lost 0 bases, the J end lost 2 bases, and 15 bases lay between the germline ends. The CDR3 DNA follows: TGTGCCAGCAGTTACTCGCGGACAGCCTTGGACACAGATACGCAGTATTTT. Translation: CASSYSRTALDTDTQYF.